Following are 20 T cell receptor beta chains from one sample sequenced in a study of T cell responses to AZD1222 COVID-19 vaccine. Only in-frame clones appear in the TCRdb table, and some are missing; sequencing was by immunoSEQ multiplex PCR. The data hold about 120,000 clones, with around 85% observed a single time. The sequencing here drew on peripheral blood, taken on day 0 of MenACWY control vaccination. All receptors come from an adult in good health.

A few counts support this clone. The rearrangement uses TRBV5-6 and TRBJ2-6, with no clear D. The CDR3 runs to 13 residues. Germline CDR1 SGHDT, CDR2 YYEEEE. The germline V and J ends were trimmed by 6 bases and 1 base, with 5 bases remaining between them. CDR3 amino acids: CASTLSGANVLTF. The CDR3 nucleotides are TGTGCCAGCACCCTTTCTGGGGCCAACGTCCTGACTTTC. Full variable domain (missing parts from reference TRBV5-6 and TRBJ2-6): DAGVTQSPTHLIKTRGQQVTLRCSPKSGHDTVSWYQQALGQGPQFIFQYYEEEERQRGNFPDRFSGHQFPNYSSELNVNALLLGDSALYLCASTLSGANVLTFGAGSRLTVL.

The V gene is TRBV30, the J gene TRBJ2-7, with D possibly TRBD2 on 5 matching bases. V was clipped by 0 bases and J by 3 bases, with 12 bases between them. Germline lookup yields CDR1 GTSNPN and CDR2 SVGIG (reference sequence). The CDR3 has 14 amino acids. The CDR3 region has the DNA TGTGCCTGGAGTGTACCTGGCGGGCACTACGAGCAGTACTTC. Its protein is CAWSVPGGHYEQYF.

V usage is TRBV6-5 and J usage is TRBJ2-3, with 7 nucleotides matching TRBD1. V lost 6 bases to trimming and J lost 1 base; unmatched junction nucleotides: 7. There are 15 residues in the CDR3. From germline, CDR1 is MNHEY and CDR2 SVGAGI. This CDR3 is CASRNRDRGTDTQYF. In nucleotides, the CDR3 is TGTGCCAGCAGGAACCGGGACAGAGGCACAGATACGCAGTATTTT.

V gene TRBV7-2 combines with J gene TRBJ2-2; 11 nucleotides align to TRBD1. The V gene's germline CDR1 is SGHTA and CDR2 FQGNSA. V lost 7 bases, J lost 5 bases, and 9 bases stayed unmatched. The CDR3 has 16 amino acids. CDR3 residues: CASNLAGQGATGELFF. CDR3 nucleotide sequence: TGTGCCAGCAACCTTGCCGGACAGGGGGCTACCGGGGAGCTGTTTTTT.

This chain uses TRBV7-2 with TRBJ2-1, with 8 bases fitting TRBD2. Germline V gene lookup returns CDR1 SGHTA and CDR2 FQGNSA. V shed 5 bases, J shed 7 bases, and the junction held 10 bases outside the gene matches. The CDR3 length is 15 residues. CDR3 sequence: CASSHTSGIINEQFF. CDR3 coding DNA: TGTGCCAGCAGCCATACTAGCGGTATCATTAATGAGCAGTTCTTC.

This chain joins TRBV2 and TRBJ1-2; D remains ambiguous. Germline CDR1 SNHLY, CDR2 FYNNEI. V dropped 7 bases and J dropped 2 bases, with 11 bases sitting between them. This CDR3 contains 13 residues. This chain's CDR3 is CASTVARNYGYTF. Written as DNA, the CDR3 is TGTGCCAGCACCGTGGCACGGAACTATGGCTACACCTTC.

CDR3 residues: CASSYDSLFVHGYTF. CDR3 in DNA: TGTGCCAGCAGTTACGACAGTTTATTCGTGCATGGCTACACCTTC. The J gene is TRBJ1-2, the V gene TRBV6-6; D might be TRBD1 (5 bases). CDR1 is MNHNY and CDR2 is SVGAGI in the germline V gene (reference sequence). Trimming took off 2 bases at V and 6 bases at J, with 16 bases between the two ends. CDR3 length equals 15 residues.

This clone appeared a few times. V gene TRBV7-9 combines with J gene TRBJ2-2; D not resolved. V shed 4 bases and J shed 5 bases, with 5 bases lying between them. CDR3 length equals 12 residues. Germline lookup yields CDR1 SEHNR and CDR2 FQNEAQ (reference sequence). The CDR3: CASSSRTGELFF. The CDR3 coding sequence is TGTGCCAGCAGCTCTAGAACCGGGGAGCTGTTTTTT. Using reference TRBV7-9 and TRBJ2-2 for the parts outside the CDR3, the full variable domain is DTGVSQNPRHKITKRGQNVTFRCDPISEHNRLYWYRQTLGQGPEFLTYFQNEAQLEKSRLLSDRFSAERPKGSFSTLEIQRTEQGDSAMYLCASSSRTGELFFGEGSRLTVL.

The gene calls are TRBV19 and TRBJ1-3, with D unresolved. The V gene's germline CDR1 is LNHDA and CDR2 SQIVND (reference sequence). This CDR3 spans 14 amino acids. Trimming removed 5 bases at V and 0 bases at J, with 8 bases between. The chain's CDR3 is CASSLYISGNTIYF. The CDR3 DNA sequence: TGTGCCAGTAGTCTCTACATCTCTGGAAACACCATATATTTT.

This chain uses TRBV5-4 with TRBJ2-5, with D maybe TRBD2 (5 bases). V lost 1 base, J lost 4 bases, and 14 bases lay in between. The CDR3 runs to 15 residues. CDR1 and CDR2 (germline): SGHNT, YYREEE (reference sequence). CDR3 nucleotide sequence: TGTGCCAGCAGCTTGTCGATCGGGGTAGCAGAGACCCAGTACTTC. This gives the protein CASSLSIGVAETQYF.

The V call is TRBV28, the J call TRBJ2-1; D might be TRBD2 (6 bases). The CDR3 spans 11 residues. V lost 4 bases and J lost 11, with 9 bases in between. Germline loops: CDR1 MDHEN, CDR2 SYDVKM. The chain's CDR3 is CASSWGVKQFF. In DNA, the CDR3 is TGTGCCAGCAGTTGGGGGGTCAAGCAGTTCTTC.

The CDR3 region is CASSLASDYEQYF. The CDR3 coding sequence is TGTGCCAGCAGCTTAGCGAGTGACTACGAGCAGTACTTC. The chain recombines TRBV11-3 with TRBJ2-7, with D unclear. The V gene lost 1 base and the J gene lost 3 bases, with 7 bases spanning the gap. There are 13 residues in the CDR3. CDR1 is SGHNT and CDR2 is YENEEA in the germline V gene.

Points on this clone: A junction boundary mismatches the germline segment, possibly from a read error. The J gene is TRBJ1-2, the V gene TRBV15; D possibly corresponds to TRBD1 (6 bases). CDR1 LNHNV and CDR2 YYDKDF come from the germline V gene (reference sequence). This CDR3 has 13 residues. The CDR3 sequence is CATSRGAGHISNF. CDR3 coding DNA: TGTGCCACCAGCAGAGGTGCGGGACACATAAGTAACTTC.

This clone was observed a few times. V is TRBV5-1 and J is TRBJ1-4; 9 bases map to TRBD1. This CDR3 region has 15 residues. Germline CDR1 reads SGHRS; CDR2 reads YFSETQ. The junction had 2 bases not matched to a gene; V was cut back by 3 bases and J by 2 bases. DNA of the CDR3: TGCGCCAGCAGCTCCGGACAGGGGACTAATGAAAAACTGTTTTTT. It encodes CASSSGQGTNEKLFF.

This clone was seen only a few times. J is TRBJ1-3 and V is TRBV18; D remains unclear. Germline CDR1 is KGHSH and CDR2 is LQKENI. The CDR3 extends over 15 amino acids. V shed 5 bases and J shed 0 bases, with 11 bases lying between them. This CDR3 reads CASSDGRNSGNTIYF. The CDR3 coding sequence is TGTGCCAGCTCAGACGGGCGGAACTCTGGAAACACCATATATTTT.

The CDR3 is CASSLANPNTEAFF. The CDR3 region has the DNA TGTGCCAGCAGCTTAGCAAACCCGAACACTGAAGCTTTCTTT. V and J are TRBV7-2 and TRBJ1-1, with D uncertain. In germline, CDR1 is SGHTA, CDR2 FQGNSA. Trimming pared 0 bases from V and 1 base from J, leaving 6 bases between. This CDR3 is built from 14 residues.

The chain carries TRBV19 and TRBJ1-2; 8 nucleotides line up with TRBD1. CDR3 length: 14 residues. Germline loops: CDR1 LNHDA, CDR2 SQIVND (reference sequence). The V gene end was trimmed by 4 bases and the J gene end by 4 bases; junction bases not matched to a gene: 5. The CDR3 loop reads CASSTQGQGYGYTF. In DNA, the CDR3 is TGTGCCAGTAGTACCCAAGGACAGGGCTATGGCTACACCTTC.

This chain joins TRBV15 and TRBJ2-7; the D call may be TRBD1 or TRBD2 (6 bases each). There are 14 residues in the CDR3. Germline V gene sequence: CDR1 LNHNV, CDR2 YYDKDF (reference sequence). Trimming took 5 bases from V and 0 from J, leaving 11 bases between them. In nucleotides, the CDR3 is TGTGCCACCAGCGGGGGGCCCCTCTCCTACGAGCAGTACTTC. The encoded protein is CATSGGPLSYEQYF.

CDR3 sequence reads: CASSVMGATTGEQFF. DNA for the CDR3: TGTGCCAGCAGCGTAATGGGGGCTACTACTGGTGAGCAGTTCTTC. The chain recombines TRBV9 with TRBJ2-1; D might be TRBD1 (6 bases). Deletions cut 1 base from V and 9 bases from J, with 17 bases between. Germline V lookup: CDR1 SGDLS, CDR2 YYNGEE. The CDR3 covers 15 residues.

The DNA of the CDR3 is TGTGCCAGCAGTGAAGTCTGGCGGAACACTGAAGCTTTCTTT. Translation: CASSEVWRNTEAFF. The V and J genes are TRBV6-1 and TRBJ1-1; D is undetermined. The V gene lost 1 base and the J gene lost 1 base, with 7 bases spanning the gap. The CDR3 is 14 amino acids. The germline CDR1 and CDR2 sequences are MNHNS and SASEGT.